The present T cell receptor (beta chain) was sequenced within a study of vaccination effects on CD4 cells after COVID-19. Study in general: The cohort was immunized with two doses of either the BNT162b2 or mRNA-1273 vaccine. The study, taken as a whole, reports: Both infection-induced and vaccine-induced clones contracted markedly at late post-vaccination timepoints.

V dropped 3 bases and J dropped 2 bases, with 12 bases sitting between them. This CDR3 spans 15 amino acids. Germline assignment: CDR1 KGHSH and CDR2 LQKENI. Method: immunoSEQ multiplex PCR; TCRdb's copy keeps in-frame clones and lacks some. Among about 24,000 clones listed, 65% to 80% were seen once. Comment on this clone: The antigen is undetermined.

ViraFEST expansion of antigen-specific CD4+ T cells with viral peptide pools preceded sequencing. Once cultured for about 9 days, the cells underwent separation to obtain CD4+ T cells. Nucleocapsid antibodies were negative in the vaccine recipients, who had never had SARS-CoV-2 infection. PBMC cultures contained 1.5 million to 2 million cells per well, 9 to 10 IU/ml IL-2 and roughly 9.4 ug/ml peptides. The authors exchanged half the medium for IL-2 medium on days 3 and 7. Specimen: CD4+ T cells from PBMCs cultured with HCoV-NL63 spike peptides, collected before COVID-19 vaccination. The chain combines TRBV18 with TRBJ2-3; a weak D match, TRBD1 (5 bases). The sequence was obtained from a human donor who received a COVID-19 vaccine. The CDR3 reads CASSPQGGPTDTQYF. The CDR3 DNA follows: TGTGCCAGCTCACCGCAGGGTGGCCCCACAGATACGCAGTATTTT.